These 8 T cell receptor beta chains were sequenced from one sample in a study of Ad26.COV2.S vaccination and SARS-CoV-2 variants (dated by TCRdb to about 2021). Library construction relied on the immunoSEQ multiplex PCR assay. TCRdb stores this immuneACCESS table with in-frame sequences only. Part of the clones is absent; in the studies checked, under half of the shortfall reflects unresolved V genes, and no reason is known for the rest. Within this sample are approximately 450,000 clones, with 90% of them counted one time only. The ten largest make up 12% of the sample. In the paper's terms, the treatment or condition label means: around 19 received Ad26.COV2.S at low or high dose, single or two shots; about 5 received placebo; per-sample allocation not given. For vaccine and placebo recipients, repertoires were sequenced using samples collected on day 63 after the first injection. This sample comprised peripheral blood, obtained in a trial of Ad26.COV2.S vaccine versus placebo. These receptors were taken from a person between 18 and 65 years old who received the Ad26.COV2.S COVID-19 vaccine or a placebo.

This rearrangement joins TRBV6-1 to TRBJ2-1; TRBD1 matches at 7 bases. V lost 5 bases and J lost 8; bases outside the gene matches: 9. Germline-derived CDR1 and CDR2 are MNHNS and SASEGT. The CDR3 has 14 residues. CDR3 sequence reads: CASSLTPTGDEQFF. CDR3 sequence (DNA): TGTGCCAGCAGTTTAACTCCTACAGGGGATGAGCAGTTCTTC.

V gene TRBV30 combines with J gene TRBJ2-3; 7 bases map to TRBD1. The V segment lost 5 bases and the J segment 0 bases; nucleotides outside the gene matches: 5. This CDR3 contains 14 residues. Per germline, CDR1 GTSNPN and CDR2 SVGIG (reference sequence). Here the CDR3 DNA reads TGTGCCTGGGGACAGGACAGTAGCACAGATACGCAGTATTTT. Residues: CAWGQDSSTDTQYF.

The chain carries TRBV9 and TRBJ1-6; 7 bases agree with TRBD1. CDR3 length equals 15 residues. In germline, CDR1 is SGDLS, CDR2 YYNGEE. V shed 0 bases, J shed 7 bases, and the junction held 4 bases outside the gene matches. This chain's CDR3 is CASSVGGQRNSPLHF. CDR3 sequence (DNA): TGTGCCAGCAGCGTAGGGGGACAGCGAAATTCACCCCTCCACTTT. The whole variable domain, filled in from reference TRBV9 and TRBJ1-6, reads DSGVTQTPKHLITATGQRVTLRCSPRSGDLSVYWYQQSLDQGLQFLIQYYNGEERAKGNILERFSAQQFPDLHSELNLSSLELGDSALYFCASSVGGQRNSPLHFGNGTRLTVT.

The chain links TRBV6-4 to TRBJ2-1, with D possibly TRBD2 on 6 matching bases. This CDR3 is built from 13 residues. Germline assignment: CDR1 MRHNA and CDR2 SNTAGT. V lost 4 bases and J lost 8, with 12 bases in between. This chain's CDR3 is CASSVSGVHEQFF. DNA for the CDR3: TGTGCCAGCAGTGTTTCGGGAGTCCATGAGCAGTTCTTC.

In nucleotides, the CDR3 is TGTGCCAGCGGTATCCGGAGCCCGAACTATGGCTACACCTTC. Amino acids: CASGIRSPNYGYTF. The rearrangement links TRBV28 to TRBJ1-2, with D uncertain. The germline gives CDR1 MDHEN, CDR2 SYDVKM. The CDR3 runs to 14 residues. Trimming shortened V by 8 bases and J by 2 bases, and 15 bases separated the two germline ends.

This chain uses TRBV29-1 with TRBJ2-5; D might be TRBD1 or TRBD2, each matching 5 bases. CDR1 is SQVTM, CDR2 ANQGSEA, per germline. V was cut by 4 bases and J by 5 bases, with 11 bases left in between. The CDR3 covers 12 residues. The chain's CDR3 is CSVVDEGETQYF. The CDR3 nucleotides read TGCAGCGTTGTTGATGAGGGGGAGACCCAGTACTTC.

This chain links TRBV7-9 with TRBJ1-2; no definite D call. The V end was cut by 1 base, the J end by 0 bases, with 6 bases between. CDR3 length: 14 residues. Germline CDR1 is SEHNR and CDR2 is FQNEAQ (reference sequence). The CDR3 loop reads CASSLGFSNYGYTF. CDR3 sequence (DNA): TGTGCCAGCAGCTTAGGGTTCTCTAACTATGGCTACACCTTC.

The V and J genes are TRBV10-1 and TRBJ2-1; 11 bases are shared with TRBD1. Looked up from germline, CDR1 is WNHNN and CDR2 is SYGVQD (reference sequence). The CDR3 loop spans 16 amino acids. V gave up 3 bases and J gave up 6 bases; unmatched junction bases: 7. Here the CDR3 DNA reads TGCGCCAGCAGTGAAAGGACAGGGGGCGTTCTCAATGAGCAGTTCTTC. Translation: CASSERTGGVLNEQFF.